The T cell receptor beta chain under discussion was sequenced for a study of T cell responses to AZD1222 COVID-19 vaccine. CDR1 is LGHNA, CDR2 YSLEER, per germline. Trimming took off 0 bases at V and 0 bases at J, with 12 bases between the two ends. CDR3 size: 17 residues. To note about this clone: The antigen remains undetermined.

Profiling relied on immunoSEQ multiplex PCR, and the TCRdb table lists in-frame clones only, not all of them. In the table there are roughly 140,000 clones, 85% to 95% of which are singletons. Whole-study results and caveats: Dominant at 160-218 and 743-854, vaccine-associated CD4 TCRs also spanned spike. Only six or seven AZD1222 recipients were seropositive at baseline.

The starting material was peripheral blood, obtained on day 0 of AZD1222 vaccination. This sequence originates from an adult in good health. V gene TRBV4-3 combines with J gene TRBJ1-3; possibly TRBD1 for D (5 bases). The CDR3 DNA sequence: TGCGCCAGCAGCCAAGATCCGGCGGGGGGCTCTGGAAACACCATATATTTT. This codes for CASSQDPAGGSGNTIYF.